These 26 T cell receptor beta chains were all obtained from the same sample, sequenced in a study of blood T cell repertoires in COVID-19. The data were produced by immunoSEQ multiplex PCR, yet TCRdb's version contains in-frame clones alone and is incomplete. The top ten hold roughly a quarter of the sample, which has approximately 91,000 clones, under 85% seen once. The source material was peripheral blood. The source is a man aged 70-80 years with acute or convalescent COVID-19.

The CDR3 region has the DNA TGCGCCAGCAGCAAGGCTAGCTCCTACAATGAGCAGTTCTTC. The encoded protein is CASSKASSYNEQFF. The chain is built from TRBV4-3 and TRBJ2-1; D uncertain. The ends were cut back, 5 bases at V and 0 bases at J, with 8 bases in the middle. Germline V lookup: CDR1 LGHNA, CDR2 YSLEER. This CDR3 spans 14 amino acids.

This sequence joins TRBV2 and TRBJ1-4; TRBD1 might be the D (6 bases). The length of the CDR3 is 13 residues. Germline CDR1 is SNHLY and CDR2 is FYNNEI. Deletions cut 7 bases from V and 8 bases from J, with 14 bases between. The CDR3 loop reads CASIPHRGEKLFF. The DNA for the CDR3 is TGTGCCAGCATTCCCCATAGGGGGGAAAAACTGTTTTTT.

The CDR3 region has the DNA TGTGCCAGCAGCCAAGATTTTGGACGGCGGGATGAGCAGTTCTTC. Its translation: CASSQDFGRRDEQFF. V gene TRBV14 combines with J gene TRBJ2-1; a weak D match, TRBD2 (5 bases). Trimming shortened V by 0 bases and J by 8 bases, and 14 bases separated the two germline ends. Looked up from germline, CDR1 is SGHDN and CDR2 is FVKESK. The CDR3 sequence is 15 residues long.

The J gene is TRBJ1-1, the V gene TRBV5-4; 9 positions match TRBD1. Per the germline V gene, CDR1 is SGHNT and CDR2 is YYREEE (reference sequence). V trimming: 4 bases; J trimming: 1 base; junction bases outside the gene matches: 5. This CDR3 has 15 residues. The CDR3 bases are TGTGCCAGCAGCCGGAAGGACAGGGGGAACACTGAAGCTTTCTTT. Translating gives CASSRKDRGNTEAFF.

J is TRBJ1-5 and V is TRBV6-2 or TRBV6-3; D remains ambiguous. The CDR3 contains 14 residues. V gave up 4 bases and J gave up 0 bases, with 7 bases separating them. CDR1 is MNHEY and CDR2 is SVGEGT in the germline V gene. The CDR3: CASSSRISNQPQHF. In nucleotides, the CDR3 is TGTGCCAGCAGTTCCAGGATTAGCAATCAGCCCCAGCATTTT.

This clone appeared once. The V and J genes are TRBV10-2 and TRBJ1-4; 11 bases match TRBD1. The V gene end was trimmed by 5 bases and the J gene end by 7 bases; junction bases not matched to a gene: 6. The CDR3 sequence is 15 residues long. Looked up from germline, CDR1 is WSHSY and CDR2 is SAAADI. CDR3 amino acids: CASSPGQGAGEKLFF. The CDR3 coding sequence is TGCGCCAGCAGTCCCGGACAGGGGGCGGGTGAAAAACTGTTTTTT.

J is TRBJ1-6 and V is TRBV10-3; weak D call: TRBD1 (5 bases). Looked up from germline, CDR1 is ENHRY and CDR2 is SYGVKD. V gave up 3 bases and J gave up 18 bases, with 21 bases separating them. This CDR3 has 14 amino acids. CDR3 protein: CAISDGQGEIEPHF. DNA of the CDR3: TGTGCCATCAGTGACGGACAAGGGGAAATTGAGCCCCACTTT.

The chain couples TRBV30 to TRBJ2-3; 7 nucleotides agree with TRBD2. There are 16 residues in the CDR3. Germline V gene data show CDR1 as GTSNPN and CDR2 as SVGIG (reference sequence). V trimming: 3 bases; J trimming: 6 bases; junction bases outside the gene matches: 15. CDR3 nucleotide sequence: TGTGCCTGGAGCGGGAGTTTTGGCGGGAGTACGGATACGCAGTATTTT. It codes for CAWSGSFGGSTDTQYF.

CDR3 coding DNA: TGCGCCAGCAGGCCAGAGACTAGTTCCGGCACGCAGTATTTT. Its translation: CASRPETSSGTQYF. The chain joins TRBV5-1 to TRBJ2-3; D might be TRBD2 (6 bases). Germline V gives CDR1 SGHRS, CDR2 YFSETQ. The CDR3 consists of 14 residues. The ends were cut back, 5 bases at V and 9 bases at J, with 19 bases in the middle.

The J gene is TRBJ2-3, the V gene TRBV11-2, with TRBD2 matching 14 bases. Germline loops: CDR1 SGHAT, CDR2 FQNNGV. The V gene end was trimmed by 3 bases and the J gene end by 6 bases; junction bases not matched to a gene: 5. CDR3 length equals 16 residues. The chain's CDR3 is CASSFRLAGGPDTQYF. CDR3 nucleotides: TGTGCCAGCAGCTTCCGACTAGCGGGAGGGCCTGATACGCAGTATTTT.

The chain combines TRBV7-9 with TRBJ1-6; no clear D. Germline assignment: CDR1 SEHNR and CDR2 FQNEAQ (reference sequence). V lost 4 bases and J 8 bases, leaving 12 bases between the germline ends. The length of the CDR3 is 14 residues. Written as DNA, the CDR3 is TGTGCCAGCAGCTCAGGCACCCTCCATTCACCCCTCCACTTT. It translates to CASSSGTLHSPLHF.

CDR3 residues: CASSAGTGGGEQYF. The CDR3 DNA reads TGTGCCAGTAGTGCCGGGACAGGGGGCGGCGAGCAGTACTTC. V is TRBV19 and J is TRBJ2-7; 12 positions agree with TRBD1. This CDR3 spans 14 amino acids. Trimming cost V 5 bases and J 6 bases; bases outside gene matches: 5. The germline V gene encodes CDR1 LNHDA and CDR2 SQIVND (reference sequence).

The table lists this clone with a few counts. The CDR3 nucleotides read TGTGCCAGCAGTTTACAGCGGGGCGTTTATACGCAGTATTTT. Protein sequence: CASSLQRGVYTQYF. The rearrangement joins TRBV28 to TRBJ2-3; 7 bases agree with TRBD2. Germline trimming cut 2 bases from V and 7 bases from J; bases unmatched to any gene: 6. The CDR3 has 14 residues. In germline, CDR1 is MDHEN, CDR2 SYDVKM.

The chain uses TRBV11-3 and TRBJ2-5, with TRBD2 matching over 14 bases. J lost 7 bases, V lost 5 bases, and 3 bases had no gene match. The CDR3 runs to 14 residues. Germline CDR1 is SGHNT and CDR2 is YENEEA. CDR3 amino acids: CASSPGLAGGTQYF. CDR3 DNA: TGTGCCAGCAGCCCCGGACTAGCGGGAGGGACCCAGTACTTC.

The chain combines TRBV6-6 with TRBJ1-1, with D tentatively TRBD1 (5 bases). Germline V gene data show CDR1 as MNHNY and CDR2 as SVGAGI (reference sequence). The ends were cut back, 5 bases at V and 11 bases at J, with 18 bases in the middle. The CDR3 is made up of 13 amino acids. CDR3 loop: CASSRAAQGEAFF. CDR3 nucleotides: TGTGCCAGCAGTAGGGCCGCGCAGGGTGAGGCTTTCTTT.

The CDR3 DNA reads as TGTGCCAGCAGTCCACCCGACAGGGACGGTCAGCCCCAGCATTTT. Translated: CASSPPDRDGQPQHF. This chain links TRBV28 with TRBJ1-5; TRBD1 matches 7 bases. The trim removed 5 bases at V and 6 bases at J, leaving 10 bases unmatched. Germline V gene lookup returns CDR1 MDHEN and CDR2 SYDVKM. The CDR3 totals 15 residues. Full variable domain (remainder filled in from reference TRBV28 and TRBJ1-5): DVKVTQSSRYLVKRTGEKVFLECVQDMDHENMFWYRQDPGLGLRLIYFSYDVKMKEKGDIPEGYSVSREKKERFSLILESASTNQTSMYLCASSPPDRDGQPQHFGDGTRLSIL.

Notes on this clone: The sample contains more than one DNA sequence encoding this CDR3. The gene calls are TRBV11-2 and TRBJ2-1, with D maybe TRBD2 (5 bases). Trimming cost V 5 bases and J 5 bases, with 10 bases left between them. The CDR3 length is 13 residues. Germline assignment: CDR1 SGHAT and CDR2 FQNNGV. CDR3: CASSLGLNNEQFF. The CDR3 nucleotides are TGTGCCAGCAGCCTTGGACTTAACAATGAGCAGTTCTTC. Full variable domain (missing parts from reference TRBV11-2 and TRBJ2-1): EAGVAQSPRYKIIEKRQSVAFWCNPISGHATLYWYQQILGQGPKLLIQFQNNGVVDDSQLPKDRFSAERLKGVDSTLKIQPAKLEDSAVYLCASSLGLNNEQFFGPGTRLTVL.

This chain links TRBV27 with TRBJ1-5; 9 bases map to TRBD1. CDR1 and CDR2 (germline): MNHEY, SMNVEV (reference sequence). The CDR3 contains 13 residues. With 6 bases clipped from V and 9 bases from J, the junction kept 6 bases outside the gene matches. Here the CDR3 DNA reads TGTGCCAGCAGGGACAGGGGTGCAGGGCCCCAGCATTTT. Its translation is CASRDRGAGPQHF.

The V call is TRBV7-3, the J call TRBJ2-7; 11 bases line up with TRBD2. Per the germline V gene, CDR1 is SGHTA and CDR2 is FQGTGA. This CDR3 contains 15 residues. The J segment lost 2 bases and the V segment lost 5 bases, leaving 5 bases of the junction unmatched. CDR3 DNA sequence: TGTGCCAGCAGCCCGGGACTAGCGGCCGCCTACGAGCAGTACTTC. Its protein product is CASSPGLAAAYEQYF.

The V call is TRBV5-1, the J call TRBJ2-5; maybe TRBD2 (6 bases). Germline V gene lookup returns CDR1 SGHRS and CDR2 YFSETQ. The germline V and J ends were trimmed by 2 bases and 5 bases, with 19 bases remaining between them. This CDR3 comprises 16 residues. DNA of the CDR3: TGCGCCAGCAGCTTAGGGGCTGGGCCCGGAGGGGAGACCCAGTACTTC. The encoded protein is CASSLGAGPGGETQYF.

This clone has more than one count but fewer than ten. The V gene is TRBV7-3, the J gene TRBJ2-1; D ambiguous. The CDR3 is 17 amino acids. V gave up 5 bases and J gave up 2 bases, with 19 bases separating them. Germline V gives CDR1 SGHTA, CDR2 FQGTGA. The CDR3 nucleotides are TGTGCCAGCAGCCCGACACGAATTTCAATGCCCTACAATGAGCAGTTCTTC. Amino acid sequence: CASSPTRISMPYNEQFF.

This clone turned up a few times. The V and J genes are TRBV30 and TRBJ1-3, with TRBD1 identical over 7 bases. With V trimmed by 2 bases and J by 4 bases, 8 bases remained unmatched. The CDR3 consists of 15 residues. The V gene's germline CDR1 is GTSNPN and CDR2 SVGIG (reference sequence). CDR3 DNA sequence: TGTGCCTGGAGTAACGACAGGGCCGCCGGAAACACCATATATTTT. Translating gives CAWSNDRAAGNTIYF.

J is TRBJ2-1 and V is TRBV18, with 7 bases matching TRBD2. This CDR3 spans 16 amino acids. CDR1 is KGHSH, CDR2 LQKENI, per germline. V lost 3 bases, J lost 5 bases, and 10 bases stayed unmatched. CDR3 amino acids: CASSPATGGAHNEQFF. CDR3 sequence (DNA): TGTGCCAGCTCACCCGCCACGGGAGGCGCTCACAATGAGCAGTTCTTC.

The table lists this clone with a few counts. The J gene is TRBJ1-2, the V gene TRBV7-9; D gene uncertain. V was cut by 5 bases and J by 4 bases, with 29 bases left in between. The CDR3 covers 19 residues. The germline V gene encodes CDR1 SEHNR and CDR2 FQNEAQ (reference sequence). Written as DNA, the CDR3 is TGTGCCAGCAGCCCCCTCGGATTTACTACAAGGATCCTTTCCTATGGCTACACCTTC. Its protein product is CASSPLGFTTRILSYGYTF.

This chain joins TRBV5-1 and TRBJ1-4; D possibly corresponds to TRBD1 (5 bases). From germline, CDR1 is SGHRS and CDR2 YFSETQ. The CDR3 has 14 amino acids. V was cut by 3 bases and J by 5 bases, with 11 bases left in between. This CDR3 reads CASSYGAGNEKLFF. The CDR3, as DNA: TGCGCCAGCAGCTATGGGGCAGGGAATGAAAAACTGTTTTTT.

The chain has TRBV2 and TRBJ2-2; 12 bases match TRBD2. Per germline, CDR1 SNHLY and CDR2 FYNNEI. The CDR3 loop spans 15 amino acids. Losses at the gene ends were 6 bases for V and 5 bases for J; bases not matched to a gene: 4. Written as DNA, the CDR3 is TGTGCCAGCAGCCGACTAGCGGGGGTAACCGGGGAGCTGTTTTTT. Translating gives CASSRLAGVTGELFF.